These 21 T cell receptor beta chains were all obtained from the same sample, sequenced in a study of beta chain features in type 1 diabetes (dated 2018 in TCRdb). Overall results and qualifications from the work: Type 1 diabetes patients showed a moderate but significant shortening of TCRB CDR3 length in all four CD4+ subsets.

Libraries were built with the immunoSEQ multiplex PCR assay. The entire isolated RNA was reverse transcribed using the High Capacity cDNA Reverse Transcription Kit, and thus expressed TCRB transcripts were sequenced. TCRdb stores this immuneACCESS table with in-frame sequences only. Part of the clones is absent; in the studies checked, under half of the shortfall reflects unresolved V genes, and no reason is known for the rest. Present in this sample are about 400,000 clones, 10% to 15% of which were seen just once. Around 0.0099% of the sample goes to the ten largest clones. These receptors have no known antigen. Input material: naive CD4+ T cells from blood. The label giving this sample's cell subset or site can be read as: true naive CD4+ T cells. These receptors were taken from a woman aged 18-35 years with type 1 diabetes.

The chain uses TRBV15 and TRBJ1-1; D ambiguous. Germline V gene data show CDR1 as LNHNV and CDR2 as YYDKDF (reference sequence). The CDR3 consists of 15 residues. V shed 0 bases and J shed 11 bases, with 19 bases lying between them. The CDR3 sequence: CATSRDSLRAGGAFF. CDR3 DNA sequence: TGTGCCACCAGCAGAGATTCTTTAAGGGCAGGAGGCGCTTTCTTT.

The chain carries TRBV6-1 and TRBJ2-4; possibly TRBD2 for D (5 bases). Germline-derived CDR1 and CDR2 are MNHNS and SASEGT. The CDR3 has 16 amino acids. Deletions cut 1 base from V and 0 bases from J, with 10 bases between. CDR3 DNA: TGTGCCAGCAGTGAAGGGACTTCTCTAGCCAAAAACATTCAGTACTTC. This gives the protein CASSEGTSLAKNIQYF.

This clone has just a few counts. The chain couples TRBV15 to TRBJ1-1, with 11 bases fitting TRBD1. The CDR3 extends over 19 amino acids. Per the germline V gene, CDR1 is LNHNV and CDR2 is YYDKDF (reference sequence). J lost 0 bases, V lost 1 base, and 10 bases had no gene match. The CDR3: CATSRGTGGFSTMNTEAFF. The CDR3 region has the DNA TGTGCCACCAGCAGAGGGACAGGGGGCTTCTCGACCATGAACACTGAAGCTTTCTTT.

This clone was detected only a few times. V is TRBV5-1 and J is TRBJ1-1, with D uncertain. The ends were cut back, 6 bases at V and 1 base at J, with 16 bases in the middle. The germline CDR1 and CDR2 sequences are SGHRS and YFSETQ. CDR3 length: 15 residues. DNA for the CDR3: TGCGCCAGCACCACCCAAGGACTGTCGAACACTGAAGCTTTCTTT. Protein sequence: CASTTQGLSNTEAFF.

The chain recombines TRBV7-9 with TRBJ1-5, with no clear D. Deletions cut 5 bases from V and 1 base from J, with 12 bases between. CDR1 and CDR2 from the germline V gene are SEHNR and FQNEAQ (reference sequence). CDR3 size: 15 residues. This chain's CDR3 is CASSQDGGSNQPQHF. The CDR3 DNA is TGTGCCAGCAGCCAGGACGGAGGGAGCAATCAGCCCCAGCATTTT.

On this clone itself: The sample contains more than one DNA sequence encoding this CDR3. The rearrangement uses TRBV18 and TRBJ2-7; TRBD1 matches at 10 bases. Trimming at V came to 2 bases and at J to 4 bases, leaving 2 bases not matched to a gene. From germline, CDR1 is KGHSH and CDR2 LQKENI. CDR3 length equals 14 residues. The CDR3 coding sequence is TGTGCCAGCTCACCAGGACAGGGGGTATACGAGCAGTACTTC. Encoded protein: CASSPGQGVYEQYF.

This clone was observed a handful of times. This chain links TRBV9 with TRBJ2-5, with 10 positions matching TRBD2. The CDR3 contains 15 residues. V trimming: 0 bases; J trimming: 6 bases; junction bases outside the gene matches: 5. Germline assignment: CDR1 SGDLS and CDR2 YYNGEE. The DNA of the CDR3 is TGTGCCAGCAGCGTAGCTAGCGGGGGACGACAGACCCAGTACTTC. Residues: CASSVASGGRQTQYF.

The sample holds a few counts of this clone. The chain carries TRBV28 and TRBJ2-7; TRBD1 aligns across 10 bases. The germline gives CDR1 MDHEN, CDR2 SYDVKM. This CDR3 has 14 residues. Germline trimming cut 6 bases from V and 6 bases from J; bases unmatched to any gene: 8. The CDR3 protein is CASSSGTGESEQYF. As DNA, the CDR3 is TGTGCCAGCAGCTCCGGGACAGGGGAATCCGAGCAGTACTTC.

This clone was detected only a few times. DNA for the CDR3: TGCAGCGGGGACAGTAACTATGGCTACACCTTC. Protein sequence: CSGDSNYGYTF. The V gene is TRBV29-1, the J gene TRBJ1-2; 7 bases match TRBD1. V lost 7 bases and J lost 1; bases outside the gene matches: 0. Per the germline V gene, CDR1 is SQVTM and CDR2 is ANQGSEA. This CDR3 is 11 amino acids long.

In nucleotides, the CDR3 is TGTGCCACCTCCAATCAGGGCATGGACACTGAAGCTTTCTTT. Protein sequence: CATSNQGMDTEAFF. The chain links TRBV7-9 to TRBJ1-1, with D possibly being TRBD1 (5 bases). The ends were cut back, 10 bases at V and 3 bases at J, with 18 bases in the middle. The CDR3 extends over 14 amino acids. Looked up from germline, CDR1 is SEHNR and CDR2 is FQNEAQ (reference sequence). The full variable domain, rest sourced from reference TRBV7-9 and TRBJ1-1, is DTGVSQNPRHKITKRGQNVTFRCDPISEHNRLYWYRQTLGQGPEFLTYFQNEAQLEKSRLLSDRFSAERPKGSFSTLEIQRTEQGDSAMYLCATSNQGMDTEAFFGQGTRLTVV.

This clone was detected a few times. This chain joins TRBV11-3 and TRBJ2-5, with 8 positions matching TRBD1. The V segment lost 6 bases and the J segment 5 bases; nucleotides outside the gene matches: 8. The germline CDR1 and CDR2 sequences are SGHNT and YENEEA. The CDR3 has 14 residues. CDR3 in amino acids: CASSARTGTETQYF. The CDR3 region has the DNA TGTGCCAGCAGTGCGCGGACAGGGACCGAGACCCAGTACTTC.

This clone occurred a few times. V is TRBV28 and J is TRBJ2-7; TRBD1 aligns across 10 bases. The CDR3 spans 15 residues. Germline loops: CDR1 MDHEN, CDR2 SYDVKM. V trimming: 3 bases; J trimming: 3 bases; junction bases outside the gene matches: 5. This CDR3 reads CASSFGGTGDYEQYF. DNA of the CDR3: TGTGCCAGCAGTTTTGGGGGGACAGGGGACTACGAGCAGTACTTC.

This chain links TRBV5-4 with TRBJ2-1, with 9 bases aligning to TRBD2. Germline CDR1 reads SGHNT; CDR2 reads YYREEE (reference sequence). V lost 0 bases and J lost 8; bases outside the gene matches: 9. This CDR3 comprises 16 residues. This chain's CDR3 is CASSLAGRGGFYEQFF. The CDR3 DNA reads TGTGCCAGCAGCTTGGCCGGGCGGGGGGGCTTCTATGAGCAGTTCTTC.

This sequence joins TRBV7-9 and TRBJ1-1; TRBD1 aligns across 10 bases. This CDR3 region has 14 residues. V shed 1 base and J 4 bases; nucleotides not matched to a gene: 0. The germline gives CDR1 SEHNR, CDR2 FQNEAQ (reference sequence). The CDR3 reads CASSLGDRGTEAFF. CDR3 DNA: TGTGCCAGCAGCTTAGGGGACAGGGGCACTGAAGCTTTCTTT.

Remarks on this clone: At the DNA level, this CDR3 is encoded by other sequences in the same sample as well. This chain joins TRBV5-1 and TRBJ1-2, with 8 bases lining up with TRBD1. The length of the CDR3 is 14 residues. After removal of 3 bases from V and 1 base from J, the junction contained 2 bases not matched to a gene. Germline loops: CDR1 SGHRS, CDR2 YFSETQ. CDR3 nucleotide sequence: TGCGCCAGCAGCTCCGGACAGGGTAACTATGGCTACACCTTC. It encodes CASSSGQGNYGYTF.

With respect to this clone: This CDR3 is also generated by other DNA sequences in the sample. The CDR3 region has the DNA TGCGCCAGCAGCTTGGGACTAGCGGGAGGAAATGAGCAGTTCTTC. It is translated as CASSLGLAGGNEQFF. The V and J genes are TRBV5-1 and TRBJ2-1; 13 positions match TRBD2. In germline, CDR1 is SGHRS, CDR2 YFSETQ. There are 15 residues in the CDR3. Trimming at V came to 0 bases and at J to 7 bases, leaving 1 base not matched to a gene.

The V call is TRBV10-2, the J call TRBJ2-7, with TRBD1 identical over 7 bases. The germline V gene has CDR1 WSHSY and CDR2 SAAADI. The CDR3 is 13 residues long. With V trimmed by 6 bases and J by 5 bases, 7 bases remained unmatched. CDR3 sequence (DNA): TGCGCCAGCAGCCCAACAGGGGTGAACGAGCAGTACTTC. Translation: CASSPTGVNEQYF.

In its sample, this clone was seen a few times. CDR3 protein: CASSQDRSRAGEVIQYF. For the CDR3, the DNA is TGCGCCAGCAGCCAAGATCGATCAAGAGCGGGGGAAGTCATTCAGTACTTC. The J gene is TRBJ2-4, the V gene TRBV4-1, with 8 positions matching TRBD2. V lost 0 bases and J lost 9; bases outside the gene matches: 13. The germline CDR1 and CDR2 sequences are MGHRA and YSYEKL. The CDR3 contains 17 residues.

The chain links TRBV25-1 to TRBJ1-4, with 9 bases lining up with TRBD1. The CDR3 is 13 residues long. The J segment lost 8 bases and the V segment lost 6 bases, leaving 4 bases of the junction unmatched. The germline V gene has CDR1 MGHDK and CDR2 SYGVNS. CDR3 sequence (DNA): TGTGCCAGCAGGAGAGGGACAGGGGAAAAACTGTTTTTT. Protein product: CASRRGTGEKLFF. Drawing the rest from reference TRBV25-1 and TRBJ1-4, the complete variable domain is EADIYQTPRYLVIGTGKKITLECSQTMGHDKMYWYQQDPGMELHLIHYSYGVNSTEKGDLSSESTVSRIRTEHFPLTLESARPSHTSQYLCASRRGTGEKLFFGSGTQLSVL.

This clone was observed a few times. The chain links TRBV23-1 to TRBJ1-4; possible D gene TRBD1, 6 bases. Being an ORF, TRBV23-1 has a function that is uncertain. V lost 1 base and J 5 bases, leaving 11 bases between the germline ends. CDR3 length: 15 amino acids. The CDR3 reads CASSQWTETNEKLFF. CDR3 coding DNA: TGCGCCAGCAGTCAATGGACAGAAACCAATGAAAAACTGTTTTTT.

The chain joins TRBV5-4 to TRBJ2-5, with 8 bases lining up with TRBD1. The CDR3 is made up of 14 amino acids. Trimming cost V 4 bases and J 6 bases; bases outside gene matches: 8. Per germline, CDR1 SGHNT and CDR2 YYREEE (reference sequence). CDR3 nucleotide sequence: TGTGCCAGCAGCGCGGCAGGGGGCTGGAAGACCCAGTACTTC. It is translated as CASSAAGGWKTQYF.